The clone carrying this T cell receptor beta chain was seen a handful of times. Its matching antigen is unknown. This sample was included in a study of OX40 agonist ivuxolimab in advanced cancers. Study overall: Prior anti-PD-1, anti-PD-L1 or anti-CTLA-4 therapy was allowed; 40% had some.

Overall study findings and caveats: CD8+ T cells were the subset that, on average, had more expanded clones than CD4+. Some nonresponders also had low normalized T-cell clonal expansion.

Method: immunoSEQ multiplex PCR; TCRdb's copy keeps in-frame clones and lacks some. The sample has 45,000 to 60,000 clones, roughly 84% seen once. Germline CDR1 is MNHNS and CDR2 is SASEGT. This CDR3 spans 15 amino acids. Germline trimming cut 6 bases from V and 0 bases from J; bases unmatched to any gene: 4. This receptor was identified in an adult with an advanced solid tumor such as melanoma, head and neck, liver or kidney cancer. The input for sequencing was CD4+ or CD8+ T cells sorted from blood, taken in a trial of the OX40 agonist ivuxolimab. The rearrangement links TRBV6-1 to TRBJ1-5, with TRBD1 identical over 8 bases. Written as DNA, the CDR3 is TGTGCCAGCAGGGGACAGGAGTATAGCAATCAGCCCCAGCATTTT. It is translated as CASRGQEYSNQPQHF.